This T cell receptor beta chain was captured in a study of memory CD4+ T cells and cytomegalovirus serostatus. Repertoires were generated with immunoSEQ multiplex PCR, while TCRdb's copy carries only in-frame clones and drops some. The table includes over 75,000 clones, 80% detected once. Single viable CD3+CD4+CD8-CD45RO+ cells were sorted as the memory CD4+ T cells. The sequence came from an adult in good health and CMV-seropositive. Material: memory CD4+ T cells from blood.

The CDR3 nucleotides read TGTGCCAGCAGTTTAGGTGGAGGGGGGGGAGAGACCCAGTACTTC. The encoded protein is CASSLGGGGGETQYF. The V call is TRBV28, the J call TRBJ2-5, with D possibly matching TRBD2 (7 bases). The V gene lost 2 bases and the J gene lost 4 bases, with 14 bases spanning the gap. The CDR3 spans 15 residues. CDR1 is MDHEN and CDR2 is SYDVKM in the germline V gene.